This T cell receptor beta chain was sequenced during a study of cytotoxic CD8 clonotypes in ibrutinib-treated CLL. Study-level background: Outcomes included approximately 25 partial and 2 complete responses; after median roughly 65 months, 14 stayed remitted and 12 progressed. Response samples were drawn at a median of roughly 13 months of treatment, range 6 to 36.

TCRdb keeps only in-frame clones here, not all; method: immunoSEQ multiplex PCR. The top ten hold about 5% of the sample, which has fewer than 7,000 clones, around 79% seen once. CDR3 length: 18 amino acids. V shed 4 bases and J 1 base; nucleotides not matched to a gene: 13. The germline CDR1 and CDR2 sequences are SEHNR and FQNEAQ (reference sequence). Libraries of TCR beta were made from 1.5 to 2.5 micrograms of genomic DNA that came from cryopreserved PBMCs. Sequenced here: PBMCs, sampled before ibrutinib treatment. J is TRBJ1-2 and V is TRBV7-9; 9 nucleotides align to TRBD1. The TCR was taken from a human donor with chronic lymphocytic leukemia. This CDR3 reads CASSYSGTGRGSNYGYTF. The DNA of the CDR3 is TGTGCCAGCAGCTATTCGGGGACAGGGAGAGGTAGTAACTATGGCTACACCTTC.